The sample holds many counts of the clone carrying this TCR beta chain. The antigen remains unidentified. The TCR beta CDR3 regions underwent amplification using RNA transcripts as the source. First-round RT-PCR with HTBI primers amplified the TCR CDR3 region. In TCRdb, the multiplex PCR reads were re-called with MiXCR into one record per CDR3 protein. The repertoire consists of 500,000 to 650,000 distinct CDR3 sequences, with around 50% occurring once and the leading ten covering about 45%. The data belong to a study of T cells in Graves' hyperthyroidism and ophthalmopathy. Any patient presenting with uncontrolled infection, other autoimmune disease, pregnancy or lactation was left out. Notes on the study in general: In blood, most of the thyroid clonotypes expanded above 0.001 were also present.

The CDR3 has 15 residues. Germline V CDR1 and CDR2: MNHNS, SASEGT. V lost 5 bases, J lost 5 bases, and 18 bases lay in between. Sequenced material: peripheral blood or thyroid tissue (not recorded which). This receptor was identified in an adult woman with Graves' disease, either hyperthyroidism or ophthalmopathy (not recorded which). This chain uses TRBV6-1 with TRBJ2-5; D uncertain. The CDR3 sequence: CASSLELGNRETQYF. The CDR3 DNA reads as TGTGCCAGCAGTCTCGAGTTAGGGAATCGGGAGACCCAGTACTTC.